A single sample is the source of the 30 T cell receptor beta chains below, sequenced in a study of T-cell reconstitution after alpha-beta-depleted transplantation in children. This sample's TCRbeta library carried unique molecular identifier barcodes. TCRdb reanalysed the PCR reads using MiXCR and keeps one entry per CDR3 protein. The table lists 300,000 to 400,000 distinct CDR3 sequences, over 20% of them singletons, with over 9.5% in the top ten. The sample in question was PBMCs, mostly from graft donor cells, obtained 180 days after TCRalphabeta/CD19-depleted stem cell transplant. These receptors originate from a male patient younger than 18 who had a stem cell transplant for acute lymphoblastic leukemia, so the T cells may come from the graft donor.

This clonotype has a handful of counts. J is TRBJ2-1 and V is TRBV12-3 or TRBV12-4; no clear D gene. V was cut by 6 bases and J by 8 bases, with 17 bases left in between. The CDR3 sequence is 14 residues long. CDR3 amino acids: CASSQQLLRDEQFF. The CDR3 coding sequence is TGTGCCAGCAGCCAGCAACTTCTCCGGGATGAGCAGTTCTTC.

This clonotype showed up just a few times. The chain is built from TRBV12-3 or TRBV12-4 and TRBJ2-3; 13 bases line up with TRBD2. The CDR3 length is 18 residues. With 3 bases clipped from V and 4 bases from J, the junction kept 10 bases outside the gene matches. The CDR3 DNA is TGTGCCAGCAGTTTTGCGGGGACTAGCGGGAACCCCCCAGATACGCAGTATTTT. Translating it yields CASSFAGTSGNPPDTQYF.

The V call is TRBV6-5, the J call TRBJ1-4, with 7 bases matching TRBD1. CDR1 and CDR2 from the germline V gene are MNHEY and SVGAGI. V lost 4 bases, J lost 4 bases, and 3 bases stayed unmatched. The CDR3 is 14 amino acids. CDR3 sequence (DNA): TGTGCCAGCAGTTTTGGACAGGTTAATGAAAAACTGTTTTTT. Protein product: CASSFGQVNEKLFF.

The CDR3 reads CASSIPGQGADEQFF. CDR3 nucleotide sequence: TGTGCCAGCAGCATTCCGGGACAGGGGGCTGATGAGCAGTTCTTC. The chain links TRBV5-6 to TRBJ2-1; 12 bases fit TRBD1. Germline V CDR1 and CDR2: SGHDT, YYEEEE. The CDR3 consists of 15 residues. The V segment lost 4 bases and the J segment 8 bases; nucleotides outside the gene matches: 7.

Only a few counts were recorded for this clonotype. The chain couples TRBV6-5 to TRBJ2-2; D unclear. The CDR3 is 13 amino acids. Trimming shortened V by 0 bases and J by 6 bases, and 5 bases separated the two germline ends. Per germline, CDR1 MNHEY and CDR2 SVGAGI. The CDR3 DNA follows: TGTGCCAGCAGTTACTCCCGACCCGGGGAGCTGTTTTTT. Amino acid sequence: CASSYSRPGELFF.

This clonotype showed up just a few times. The genes are TRBV7-6 and TRBJ1-2; the match to TRBD1 covers 9 bases. This CDR3 is 15 amino acids long. The ends lost 3 bases at V and 6 bases at J; junction bases unmatched: 8. Germline CDR1 is SGHVS and CDR2 is FNYEAQ. CDR3 sequence: CASSLSGQGIDGYTF. The CDR3 nucleotides are TGTGCCAGCAGCTTGTCGGGACAGGGAATTGATGGCTACACCTTC. The whole variable domain, filled in from reference TRBV7-6 and TRBJ1-2, reads GAGVSQSPRYKVTKRGQDVALRCDPISGHVSLYWYRQALGQGPEFLTYFNYEAQQDKSGLPNDRFSAERPEGSISTLTIQRTEQRDSAMYRCASSLSGQGIDGYTFGSGTRLTVV.

This clonotype was seen ten or more times. The chain couples TRBV11-2 to TRBJ2-1; either TRBD1 or TRBD2 may fit D (5 bases each). Germline V gene lookup returns CDR1 SGHAT and CDR2 FQNNGV. The length of the CDR3 is 15 residues. V was cut by 5 bases and J by 0 bases, with 11 bases left in between. The CDR3 here is CASSPGTISYNEQFF. The CDR3 coding sequence is TGTGCCAGCAGCCCCGGGACCATCTCCTACAATGAGCAGTTCTTC.

This chain uses TRBV7-3 with TRBJ2-2, with D hard to call. Trimming removed 5 bases at V and 1 base at J, with 11 bases between. CDR1 is SGHTA, CDR2 FQGTGA, per germline. The CDR3 has 15 amino acids. CDR3 loop: CASSPLSGNTGELFF. The CDR3 DNA follows: TGTGCCAGCAGCCCTTTGTCGGGGAACACCGGGGAGCTGTTTTTT.

This clonotype was seen a handful of times. The CDR3 loop is CSVELVSSYEQYF. CDR3 DNA: TGCAGCGTTGAGCTAGTGAGCTCCTACGAGCAGTACTTC. The chain couples TRBV29-1 to TRBJ2-7; D uncertain. CDR1 and CDR2 from the germline V gene are SQVTM and ANQGSEA. CDR3 length equals 13 residues. V lost 3 bases to trimming and J lost 0 bases, with 9 bases between them.

This clonotype was seen only a few times. This chain links TRBV4-1 with TRBJ2-5; no reliable D call. Trimming cost V 1 base and J 1 base, with 7 bases left between them. This CDR3 region has 14 residues. Germline values: CDR1 MGHRA, CDR2 YSYEKL. Here the CDR3 reads CASSQVQVQETQYF. DNA of the CDR3: TGCGCCAGCAGCCAAGTCCAGGTCCAAGAGACCCAGTACTTC.

This clonotype was seen a few times. This sequence joins TRBV9 and TRBJ2-2; 7 bases match TRBD2. The length of the CDR3 is 14 residues. Germline CDR1 is SGDLS and CDR2 is YYNGEE. The V gene end was trimmed by 5 bases and the J gene end by 1 base; junction bases not matched to a gene: 2. In DNA form, the CDR3 reads TGTGCCAGCAGGGGGGGGAAGAACACCGGGGAGCTGTTTTTT. Translating it yields CASRGGKNTGELFF.

The rearrangement links TRBV10-3 to TRBJ2-7; TRBD1 agrees at 8 bases. With 2 bases clipped from V and 5 bases from J, the junction kept 5 bases outside the gene matches. CDR3 size: 14 residues. CDR1 and CDR2 from the germline V gene are ENHRY and SYGVKD. CDR3 coding DNA: TGTGCCATCAGTGAGCATCAGGGGGCGGACGAGCAGTACTTC. This codes for CAISEHQGADEQYF.

This clonotype was seen more than once but under ten times. The V call is TRBV12-3 or TRBV12-4, the J call TRBJ1-1; D may be TRBD1 (5 bases). Trimming pared 2 bases from V and 4 bases from J, leaving 11 bases between. The CDR3 sequence is 14 residues long. The CDR3: CASSLFGQGTEAFF. CDR3 bases: TGTGCCAGCAGTTTATTCGGCCAGGGCACTGAAGCTTTCTTT.

V is TRBV4-1 and J is TRBJ1-5; D gene uncertain. The length of the CDR3 is 13 residues. Trimming cost V 0 bases and J 5 bases, with 5 bases left between them. The germline V gene has CDR1 MGHRA and CDR2 YSYEKL. The CDR3 bases are TGCGCCAGCAGCCAAGACCCACATCAGCCCCAGCATTTT. Translation: CASSQDPHQPQHF.

The chain joins TRBV4-1 to TRBJ2-1; 8 positions match TRBD2. V gave up 1 base and J gave up 2 bases; unmatched junction bases: 4. The CDR3 consists of 16 residues. The germline V gene encodes CDR1 MGHRA and CDR2 YSYEKL. CDR3 residues: CASSQGQRETYNEQFF. CDR3 nucleotides: TGCGCCAGCAGCCAAGGCCAGCGGGAGACCTACAATGAGCAGTTCTTC.

This clonotype was picked up a small number of times. The chain joins TRBV9 to TRBJ2-3, with 7 bases fitting TRBD2. Germline V gene sequence: CDR1 SGDLS, CDR2 YYNGEE. The J segment lost 6 bases and the V segment lost 7 bases, leaving 11 bases of the junction unmatched. The length of the CDR3 is 14 residues. The CDR3 sequence is CASASPGGADTQYF. Here the CDR3 DNA reads TGTGCCAGCGCTTCCCCGGGAGGAGCGGATACGCAGTATTTT.

The rearrangement links TRBV15 to TRBJ2-1; 10 nucleotides agree with TRBD1. Germline CDR1 is LNHNV and CDR2 is YYDKDF (reference sequence). This CDR3 contains 17 residues. Trimming cost V 0 bases and J 3 bases; bases outside gene matches: 5. CDR3 region: CATSRDPTGGFYNEQFF. In DNA, the CDR3 is TGTGCCACCAGCAGAGACCCGACAGGGGGCTTCTACAATGAGCAGTTCTTC.

This chain's CDR3 is CASSKWSGSGETQYF. The CDR3 DNA follows: TGCGCCAGCAGCAAATGGTCAGGGTCGGGAGAGACCCAGTACTTC. The V gene is TRBV4-1, the J gene TRBJ2-5, with TRBD1 as a possible D gene (5 bases). Germline lookup yields CDR1 MGHRA and CDR2 YSYEKL. V was clipped by 5 bases and J by 4 bases, with 17 bases between them. This CDR3 comprises 15 residues.

This clonotype was observed a few times. This chain uses TRBV27 with TRBJ1-2; maybe TRBD1 (5 bases). The CDR3 contains 17 residues. CDR1 MNHEY and CDR2 SMNVEV come from the germline V gene (reference sequence). V shed 2 bases and J shed 0 bases, with 16 bases lying between them. The CDR3 sequence: CASSLGAGLPTNYGYTF. In DNA, the CDR3 is TGTGCCAGCAGTTTAGGGGCAGGGCTACCGACTAACTATGGCTACACCTTC.

This CDR3 reads CASSLPGLAGGPGGRPYEQYF. In DNA, the CDR3 is TGCGCCAGCAGCTTGCCGGGACTAGCGGGAGGGCCCGGAGGGAGGCCCTACGAGCAGTACTTC. This chain uses TRBV5-1 with TRBJ2-7, with 16 bases that match TRBD2. This CDR3 contains 21 residues. Germline CDR1 is SGHRS and CDR2 is YFSETQ. The junction had 15 bases not matched to a gene; V was cut back by 1 base and J by 2 bases.

The chain recombines TRBV7-8 with TRBJ1-1, with 8 nucleotides matching TRBD1. V was clipped by 1 base and J by 1 base; unmatched bases: 5. Germline CDR1 SGHVS, CDR2 FQNEAQ. CDR3 length: 16 amino acids. In nucleotides, the CDR3 is TGTGCCAGCAGCTTAGTGACAGGGGCGCGGAACACTGAAGCTTTCTTT. It codes for CASSLVTGARNTEAFF.

The chain employs TRBV7-3 and TRBJ2-5; D is uncertain. The V gene lost 1 base and the J gene lost 6 bases, with 15 bases spanning the gap. The germline gives CDR1 SGHTA, CDR2 FQGTGA. The CDR3 loop spans 15 amino acids. CDR3 region: CASSLSPLGSQTQYF. CDR3 sequence (DNA): TGTGCCAGCAGCTTAAGCCCGCTGGGGTCCCAGACCCAGTACTTC.

This clonotype was observed a handful of times. This chain connects TRBV27 to TRBJ2-7; TRBD1 aligns across 9 bases. Germline V gene lookup returns CDR1 MNHEY and CDR2 SMNVEV (reference sequence). V shed 6 bases, J shed 4 bases, and the junction held 7 bases outside the gene matches. This CDR3 has 14 residues. The CDR3: CASSLTGGLYEQYF. CDR3 nucleotide sequence: TGTGCCAGCAGCTTAACAGGGGGCTTGTACGAGCAGTACTTC.

The rearrangement joins TRBV20-1 to TRBJ2-7; 14 positions match TRBD2. CDR1 and CDR2 (germline): DFQATT, SNEGSKA (reference sequence). J was trimmed by 1 base and V by 6 bases; bases with no gene match: 11. The CDR3 covers 17 residues. CDR3 sequence reads: CSAGGRLAGGPSYEQYF. CDR3 sequence (DNA): TGCAGTGCCGGGGGTAGACTAGCGGGAGGGCCATCCTACGAGCAGTACTTC.

This clonotype was counted a few times. The rearrangement links TRBV27 to TRBJ2-5; 11 nucleotides agree with TRBD1. J lost 8 bases, V lost 2 bases, and 1 base had no gene match. The CDR3 runs 13 residues. CDR1 is MNHEY and CDR2 is SMNVEV in the germline V gene (reference sequence). The CDR3 region is CASSLGTGGTQYF. The CDR3 DNA reads as TGTGCCAGCAGTTTAGGGACAGGGGGAACCCAGTACTTC.

This clonotype was observed a few times. V usage is TRBV5-6 and J usage is TRBJ2-5; D unresolved. This CDR3 region has 16 residues. The V gene's germline CDR1 is SGHDT and CDR2 YYEEEE. The V end was cut by 0 bases, the J end by 5 bases, with 17 bases between. The CDR3 protein is CASSLGDRAIWETQYF. The CDR3 region has the DNA TGTGCCAGCAGCTTGGGAGATCGGGCTATCTGGGAGACCCAGTACTTC.

The rearrangement joins TRBV18 to TRBJ2-1; the match to TRBD1 covers 7 bases. The CDR3 is 14 amino acids. The germline gives CDR1 KGHSH, CDR2 LQKENI. The V and J ends lost 5 bases and 2 bases, in that order; junction bases with no gene match: 3. CDR3 DNA sequence: TGTGCCAGCTCAACCGGGACAGCCTACAATGAGCAGTTCTTC. Translating gives CASSTGTAYNEQFF.

This chain connects TRBV7-6 to TRBJ2-1; TRBD1 is a possible D gene (6 bases). Per the germline V gene, CDR1 is SGHVS and CDR2 is FNYEAQ. Trimming pared 1 base from V and 3 bases from J, leaving 7 bases between. The CDR3 consists of 14 residues. This CDR3 is CASSLGGHYNEQFF. CDR3 coding DNA: TGTGCCAGCAGCTTAGGGGGACACTACAATGAGCAGTTCTTC.

The chain employs TRBV12-3 or TRBV12-4 and TRBJ1-4, with TRBD1 matching over 7 bases. CDR3 length: 14 residues. Trimming cost V 5 bases and J 4 bases; bases outside gene matches: 4. CDR3 protein: CASSVQGYNEKLFF. As DNA, the CDR3 is TGTGCCAGCAGTGTACAGGGGTATAATGAAAAACTGTTTTTT.

The rearrangement joins TRBV18 to TRBJ2-1; D is perhaps TRBD2 (5 bases). Per germline, CDR1 KGHSH and CDR2 LQKENI. The CDR3 has 14 amino acids. V was shortened by 3 bases and J by 6 bases, with 12 bases between the two germline ends. The CDR3 nucleotides are TGTGCCAGCTCACCGCGAGGGTCCCGCAATGAGCAGTTCTTC. Its translation is CASSPRGSRNEQFF.